In its sample, the clone carrying this TCR beta chain was seen once. These data are taken from a study of glioma-infiltrating T cells after dendritic cell vaccination. Generated by immunoSEQ multiplex PCR, the TCRdb table keeps only in-frame clones and is missing some. The repertoire includes more than 100,000 clones, around 81% of them detected once, and about an eighth sits in the top ten. The CDR3 totals 18 residues. Trimming removed 3 bases from V and 6 bases from J; junction bases left unmatched: 17. CDR1 and CDR2 from the germline V gene are SGHAT and FQNNGV. The rearrangement uses TRBV11-2 and TRBJ2-3; TRBD2 matches at 8 bases. The origin of this receptor is a human donor with glioblastoma. The input for sequencing was blood, taken before dendritic cell vaccination. The CDR3, as DNA: TGTGCCAGCAGCTTGGCCAAAAGGACTAGCAGGCGGGAGGATACGCAGTATTTT. As protein: CASSLAKRTSRREDTQYF.